This T cell receptor beta chain came from a study of metastatic and nonmetastatic thyroid tumors. Looking at the study overall: Repertoires from malignant and benign thyroid patients were compared across blood and tumor or nodule tissue. Findings and limits, study-wide: According to reports, the diversity of TCR beta was significantly higher in malignant thyroid tumors than in benign nodules, and this held in both blood and tumor samples.

The entire patient cohort was treatment-naive prior to thyroid surgery. Deletions cut 2 bases from V and 6 bases from J, with 14 bases between. This CDR3 has 14 residues. Details on this clone: Its antigen is currently unknown.

Original data processing: Across clinicopathological groups, CDR3 differences served as the basis for building a distant-metastasis classifier for papillary thyroid cancer. TCRdb re-analyzed the PCR reads using MiXCR. The V and J calls were not made by the authors but by TCRdb's processing. The repertoire consists of approximately 15,000 clones, with over 20% occurring once and the leading ten covering approximately 8.4%. The V gene is TRBV12-3 or TRBV12-4, the J gene TRBJ2-7; D possibly uses TRBD1 or TRBD2 (5 bases each). The sample was tumor tissue. This receptor was identified in a female donor with papillary thyroid cancer or a benign thyroid nodule (not recorded which). Some clones in this sample may be carry-over from other donors' samples. As DNA, the CDR3 is TGTGCCAGCAGTTTAAGTCAGGGAGCAGTCGAGCAGTACTTC. Translation gives CASSLSQGAVEQYF.